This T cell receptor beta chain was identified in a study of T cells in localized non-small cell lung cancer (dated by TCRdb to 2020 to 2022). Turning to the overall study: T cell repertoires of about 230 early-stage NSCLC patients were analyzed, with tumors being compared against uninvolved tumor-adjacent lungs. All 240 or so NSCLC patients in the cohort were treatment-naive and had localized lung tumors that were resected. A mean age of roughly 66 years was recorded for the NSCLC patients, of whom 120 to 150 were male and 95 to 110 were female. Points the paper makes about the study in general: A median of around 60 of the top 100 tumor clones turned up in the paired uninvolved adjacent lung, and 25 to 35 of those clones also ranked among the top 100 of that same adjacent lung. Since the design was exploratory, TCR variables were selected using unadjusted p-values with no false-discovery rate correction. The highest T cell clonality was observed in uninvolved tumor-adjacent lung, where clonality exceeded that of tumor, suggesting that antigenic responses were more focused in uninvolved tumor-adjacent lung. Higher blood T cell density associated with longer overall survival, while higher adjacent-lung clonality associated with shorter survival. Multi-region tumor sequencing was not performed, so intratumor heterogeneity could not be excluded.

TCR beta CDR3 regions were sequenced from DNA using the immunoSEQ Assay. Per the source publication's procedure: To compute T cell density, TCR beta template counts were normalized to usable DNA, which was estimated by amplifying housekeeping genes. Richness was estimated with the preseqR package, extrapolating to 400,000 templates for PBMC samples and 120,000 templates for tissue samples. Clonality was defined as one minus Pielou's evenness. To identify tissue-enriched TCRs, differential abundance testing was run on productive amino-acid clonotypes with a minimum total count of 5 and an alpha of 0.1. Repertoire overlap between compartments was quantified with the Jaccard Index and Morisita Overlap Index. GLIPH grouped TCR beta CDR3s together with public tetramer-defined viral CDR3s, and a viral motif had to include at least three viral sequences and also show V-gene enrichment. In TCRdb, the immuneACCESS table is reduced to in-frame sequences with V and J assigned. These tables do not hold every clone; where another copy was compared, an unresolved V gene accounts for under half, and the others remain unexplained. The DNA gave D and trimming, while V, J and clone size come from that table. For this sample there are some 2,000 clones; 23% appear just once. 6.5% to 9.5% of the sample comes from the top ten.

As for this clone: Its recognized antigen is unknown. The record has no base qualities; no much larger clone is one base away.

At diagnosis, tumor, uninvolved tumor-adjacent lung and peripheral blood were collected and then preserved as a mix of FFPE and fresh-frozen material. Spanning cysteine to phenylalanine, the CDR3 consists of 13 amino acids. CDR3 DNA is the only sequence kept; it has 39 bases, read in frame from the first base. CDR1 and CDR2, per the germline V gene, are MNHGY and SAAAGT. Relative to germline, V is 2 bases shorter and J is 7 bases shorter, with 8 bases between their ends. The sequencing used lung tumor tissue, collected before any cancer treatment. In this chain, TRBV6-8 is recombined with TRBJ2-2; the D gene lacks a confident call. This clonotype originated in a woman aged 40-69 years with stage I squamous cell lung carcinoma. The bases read TGTGCCAGCAGTTACGGAGTAGTCGGGGAGCTGTTTTTT. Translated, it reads CASSYGVVGELFF.